The 5 T cell receptor beta chains below all came from one sample that was sequenced in a study of Graves' ophthalmopathy and Graves' hyperthyroidism (dated by TCRdb to the late 2010s). Instrument on record: Illumina HiSeq 2000. TCR beta CDR3 regions were amplified from RNA transcripts for repertoire sequencing. A first-round RT-PCR used HTBI primers with the Qiagen OneStep RT-PCR kit, followed by a second-round multiplex PCR, size selection and purification. TCRdb itself trimmed the public reads at Q25 with fastp, ran MiXCR and retained productive beta chains. Every CDR3 protein is listed once, alongside the most common genes and DNA of its rows. The sample has some 370,000 distinct CDR3 sequences on record, about 17% of them singletons. The ten largest clones capture 2% to 3% of the sample. The specimen was peripheral blood. The receptors were sampled from an adult woman with stable Graves' hyperthyroidism.

This clonotype came up many times. The V and J genes are TRBV7-2 and TRBJ2-5; 7 positions match TRBD1. V was pared by 4 bases and J by 2 bases, with 4 bases of the junction left unmatched. Germline values: CDR1 SGHTA, CDR2 FQGNSA. The CDR3 has 14 amino acids. The CDR3 loop is CASSSTGQQETQYF. The CDR3 DNA follows: TGTGCCAGCAGCTCCACGGGACAGCAAGAGACCCAGTACTTC.

The table lists this clonotype with many counts. The rearrangement links TRBV12-3 or TRBV12-4 to TRBJ2-7, with 8 bases matching TRBD1. The CDR3 sequence is 13 residues long. J gave up 7 bases and V 7 bases, and 9 bases lay outside the gene matches. The CDR3 loop reads CASTNRQGKEQYF. In nucleotides, the CDR3 is TGTGCCAGCACGAACCGACAGGGGAAGGAGCAGTACTTC.

In this sample, this clonotype turned up many times. The gene calls are TRBV7-2 and TRBJ2-5, with D perhaps matching TRBD1 (6 bases). Deletions cut 3 bases from V and 0 bases from J, with 8 bases between. The CDR3 runs 14 residues. Germline CDR1 SGHTA, CDR2 FQGNSA. Here the CDR3 reads CASSFTGYQETQYF. In DNA form, the CDR3 reads TGTGCCAGCAGCTTTACAGGGTACCAAGAGACCCAGTACTTC.

This clonotype has ten or more counts. This sequence joins TRBV4-2 and TRBJ2-5; possibly TRBD2 for D (7 bases). Germline-derived CDR1 and CDR2 are LGHNA and YNFKEQ. Trimming removed 3 bases from V and 5 bases from J, with 22 bases in between. This CDR3 has 17 residues. CDR3 residues: CASSQGRGGKMWETQYF. CDR3 DNA: TGTGCCAGCAGCCAGGGGAGGGGGGGGAAGATGTGGGAGACCCAGTACTTC.

This clonotype has a count of ten or more. The chain uses TRBV20-1 and TRBJ1-6; 7 positions agree with TRBD1. Germline V lookup: CDR1 DFQATT, CDR2 SNEGSKA (reference sequence). V was clipped by 6 bases and J by 7 bases; unmatched bases: 6. The CDR3 consists of 13 residues. CDR3 bases: TGCAGTGCGTCGGGACAGCAAAATTCACCCCTCCACTTT. It codes for CSASGQQNSPLHF.